This T cell receptor beta chain was retrieved from a study of blood T cells in healthy people across ages. A second PCR, run for roughly 6 to 11 cycles, used a sample-barcoded 5' primer plus a J-beta primer mix. MiXCR, run by TCRdb on the 5' RACE reads, gives a single entry per CDR3 protein. The data hold fewer than 900,000 distinct CDR3 sequences, with roughly 44% observed a single time. The sample taken for sequencing was blood. The receptor was isolated from a woman in her sixties in good health.

The CDR3 DNA sequence: TGTGCCATCAGTGAGTCGACGCGCTACAATGAGCAGTTCTTC. Its translation: CAISESTRYNEQFF. The rearrangement links TRBV10-3 to TRBJ2-1; no clear D. Trimming stripped 0 bases from V and 3 bases from J, with 6 bases between. The CDR3 contains 14 residues. Germline values: CDR1 ENHRY, CDR2 SYGVKD.